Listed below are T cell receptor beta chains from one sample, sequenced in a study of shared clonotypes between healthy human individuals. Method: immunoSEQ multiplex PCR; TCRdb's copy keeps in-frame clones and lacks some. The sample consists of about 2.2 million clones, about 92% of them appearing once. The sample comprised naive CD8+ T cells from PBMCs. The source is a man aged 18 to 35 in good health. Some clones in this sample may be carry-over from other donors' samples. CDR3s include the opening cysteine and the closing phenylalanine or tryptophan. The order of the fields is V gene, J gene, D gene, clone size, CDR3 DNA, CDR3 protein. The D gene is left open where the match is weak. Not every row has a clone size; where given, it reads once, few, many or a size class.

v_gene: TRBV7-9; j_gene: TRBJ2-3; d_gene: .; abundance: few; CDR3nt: TGTGCCAGCAGCTTTGGGGCAGATACGCAGTATTTT; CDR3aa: CASSFGADTQYF
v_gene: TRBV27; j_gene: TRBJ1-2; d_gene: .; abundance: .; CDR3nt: TGTGCCAGCAGCCCGGGAATCAACGGCTACACCTTC; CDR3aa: CASSPGINGYTF
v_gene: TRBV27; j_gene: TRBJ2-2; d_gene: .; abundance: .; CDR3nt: TGTGCCAGCAGTGCTAGCAGGGTTTCGACCGGGGAGCTGTTTTTT; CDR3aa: CASSASRVSTGELFF
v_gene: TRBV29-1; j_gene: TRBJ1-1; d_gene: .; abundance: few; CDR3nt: TGCAGCTCCCGCCAGGTGAACACTGAAGCTTTCTTT; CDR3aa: CSSRQVNTEAFF
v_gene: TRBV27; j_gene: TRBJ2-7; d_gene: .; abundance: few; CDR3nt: TGTGCCAGCAGTTTGAGTGGACGGATCTACGAGCAGTACTTC; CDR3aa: CASSLSGRIYEQYF
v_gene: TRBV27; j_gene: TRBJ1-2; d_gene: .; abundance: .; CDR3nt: TGTGCCAGCAGTCCCACTCCGACCCGTAACTATGGCTACACCTTC; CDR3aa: CASSPTPTRNYGYTF
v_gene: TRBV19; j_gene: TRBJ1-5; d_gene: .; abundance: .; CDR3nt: TGTGCCAGTAGGGGTGGTAATCAGCCCCAGCATTTT; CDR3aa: CASRGGNQPQHF
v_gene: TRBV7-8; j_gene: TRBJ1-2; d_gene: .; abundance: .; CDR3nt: TGTGCCAGCAGCTTTGGGGCAGCCACTAACTATGGCTACACCTTC; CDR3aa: CASSFGAATNYGYTF
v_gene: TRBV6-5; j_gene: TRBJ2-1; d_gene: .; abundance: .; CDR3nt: TGTGCCAGCAGCCCAGGGTCGAAGGAGCAGTTCTTC; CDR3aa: CASSPGSKEQFF
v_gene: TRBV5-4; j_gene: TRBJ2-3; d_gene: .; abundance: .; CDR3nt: TGTGCCAGCAGCTCCGGGGACACCAACACAGATACGCAGTATTTT; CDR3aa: CASSSGDTNTDTQYF
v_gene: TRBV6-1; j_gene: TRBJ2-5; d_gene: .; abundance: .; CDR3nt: TGTGCCAGCAGTGAAGCGCTTGAGTTGAAGGAGACCCAGTACTTC; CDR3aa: CASSEALELKETQYF
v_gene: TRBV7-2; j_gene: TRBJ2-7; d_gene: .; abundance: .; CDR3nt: TGTGCCAGCAGCTTAGTACCCAGGGGCGAGCAGTACTTC; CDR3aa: CASSLVPRGEQYF
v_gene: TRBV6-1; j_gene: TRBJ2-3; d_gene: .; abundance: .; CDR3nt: TGTGCCAGCAGTGATTCTATAGGAATAAGGGATACGCAGTATTTT; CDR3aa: CASSDSIGIRDTQYF
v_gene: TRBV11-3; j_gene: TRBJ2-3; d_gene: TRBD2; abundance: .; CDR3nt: TGTGCCAGCAGCTTACGTGCGGGAGGGGTGACAGATACGCAGTATTTT; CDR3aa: CASSLRAGGVTDTQYF
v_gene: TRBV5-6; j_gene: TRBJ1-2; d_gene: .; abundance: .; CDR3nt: TGTGCCAGCAGCTATGGCTACACCTTC; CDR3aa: CASSYGYTF
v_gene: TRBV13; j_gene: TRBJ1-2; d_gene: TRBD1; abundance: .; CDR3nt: TGTGCCAGCAGCTTAGGGAGGGACAGTCTATTCCATGGCTACACCTTC; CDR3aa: CASSLGRDSLFHGYTF
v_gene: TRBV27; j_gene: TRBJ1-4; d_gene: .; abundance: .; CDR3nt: TGTGCCAGCAGTTTATTCGGAGGTCGGGGTGAAAAACTGTTTTTT; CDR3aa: CASSLFGGRGEKLFF
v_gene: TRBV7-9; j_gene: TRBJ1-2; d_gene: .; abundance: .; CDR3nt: TGTGCCAGCAGCTTGGGGGGCCTTGGCTACACCTTC; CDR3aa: CASSLGGLGYTF
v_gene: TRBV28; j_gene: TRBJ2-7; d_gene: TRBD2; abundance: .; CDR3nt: TGTGCCAGCAGTACCATACCGGGACTAGCGGGAGGCGGGATCTACGAGCAGTACTTC; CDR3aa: CASSTIPGLAGGGIYEQYF
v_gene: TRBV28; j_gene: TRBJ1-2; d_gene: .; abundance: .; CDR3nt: TGTGCCAGCAATAGACCGGTCAGGGAGGTGGCTAACTATGGCTACACCTTC; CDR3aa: CASNRPVREVANYGYTF
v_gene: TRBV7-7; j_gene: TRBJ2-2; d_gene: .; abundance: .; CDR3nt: TGTGCCAGCAGCCCTAGCAAAGCCGGGGAGCTGTTTTTT; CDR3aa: CASSPSKAGELFF
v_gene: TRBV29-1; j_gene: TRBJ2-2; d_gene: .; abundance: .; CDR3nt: TGCAGCGTTGTGGTCGCCGGGGAGCTGTTTTTT; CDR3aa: CSVVVAGELFF
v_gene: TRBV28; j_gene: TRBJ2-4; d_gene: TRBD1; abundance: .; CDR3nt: TGTGCCAGCAGTTTATTTCGACAGGGGGCATCCAAAAACATTCAGTACTTC; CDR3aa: CASSLFRQGASKNIQYF
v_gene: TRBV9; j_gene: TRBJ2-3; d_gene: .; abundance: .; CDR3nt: TGTGCCAGCAGCGTACGAGGGGACACAGATACGCAGTATTTT; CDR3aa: CASSVRGDTDTQYF
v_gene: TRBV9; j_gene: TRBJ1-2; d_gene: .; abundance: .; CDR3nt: TGTGCCAGCAGCGTAGACCGGGCAGCCCCGCACTATGGCTACACCTTC; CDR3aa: CASSVDRAAPHYGYTF
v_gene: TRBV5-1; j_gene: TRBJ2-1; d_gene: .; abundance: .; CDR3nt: TGCGCCAGCAGCTCAGAAAATGAGCAGTTCTTC; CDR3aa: CASSSENEQFF
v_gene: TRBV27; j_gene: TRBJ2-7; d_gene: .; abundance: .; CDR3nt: TGTGCCAGCAGTTCTGGGACCTCCGGCGAGCAGTACTTC; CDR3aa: CASSSGTSGEQYF
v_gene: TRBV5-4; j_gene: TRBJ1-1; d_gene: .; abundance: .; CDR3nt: TGTGCCAGCAGCATACCGCAGGGGACCCGCACTGAAGCTTTCTTT; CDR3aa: CASSIPQGTRTEAFF
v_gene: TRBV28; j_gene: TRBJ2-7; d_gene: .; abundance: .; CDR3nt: TGTGCCAGCAGTTCCTTCCCGGATTTTATCCGGGCGTCCTACGAGCAGTACTTC; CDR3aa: CASSSFPDFIRASYEQYF
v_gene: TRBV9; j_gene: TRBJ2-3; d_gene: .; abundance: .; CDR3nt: TGTGCCAGCAGCGGCAAGATGCTCACAGATACGCAGTATTTT; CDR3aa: CASSGKMLTDTQYF
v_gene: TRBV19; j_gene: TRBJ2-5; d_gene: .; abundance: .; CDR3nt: TGTGCCAGTTCCCCTCCGGGACCTGGAGAGACCCAGTACTTC; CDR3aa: CASSPPGPGETQYF
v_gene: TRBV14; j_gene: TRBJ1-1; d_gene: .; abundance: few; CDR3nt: TGTGCCAGCAGCCAAAGTTTGGGAGGGACTGAAGCTTTCTTT; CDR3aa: CASSQSLGGTEAFF
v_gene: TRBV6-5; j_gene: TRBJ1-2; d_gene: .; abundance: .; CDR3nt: TGTGCCAGCCAGTATTCGGCTAACTATGGCTACACCTTC; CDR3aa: CASQYSANYGYTF
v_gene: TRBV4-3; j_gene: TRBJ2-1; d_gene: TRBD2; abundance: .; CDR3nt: TGCGCCAGCAGCCAAGAAAGGAGCGGGAGGGCCCTCAACAATGAGCAGTTCTTC; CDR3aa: CASSQERSGRALNNEQFF
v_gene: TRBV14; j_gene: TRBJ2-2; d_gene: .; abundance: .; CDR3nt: TGTGCCAGCAGCCAAGTCCAGGGGAGTAACACCGGGGAGCTGTTTTTT; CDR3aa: CASSQVQGSNTGELFF
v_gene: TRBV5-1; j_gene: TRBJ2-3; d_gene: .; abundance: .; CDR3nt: TGCGCCAGCAGCTTGGTTCGGACGGTGAGCACAGATACGCAGTATTTT; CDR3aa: CASSLVRTVSTDTQYF
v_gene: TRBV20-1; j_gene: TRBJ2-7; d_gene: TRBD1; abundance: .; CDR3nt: TGCAGTGTTCTTACAGGGGTCGAGCAGTACTTC; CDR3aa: CSVLTGVEQYF
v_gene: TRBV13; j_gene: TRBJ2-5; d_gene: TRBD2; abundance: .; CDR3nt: TGTGCCAGCAGCCCCTCAGGGCTAGCGGGAGCTCAAGAGACCCAGTACTTC; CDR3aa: CASSPSGLAGAQETQYF
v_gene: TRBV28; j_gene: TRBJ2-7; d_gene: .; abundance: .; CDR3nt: TGTGCCAGCAGTTTATGGGAGGGGCAGTACTTC; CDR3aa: CASSLWEGQYF
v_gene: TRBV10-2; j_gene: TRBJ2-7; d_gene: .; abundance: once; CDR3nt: TGCGCCAGCAGTGAAGACAGGCCGTACGAGCAGTACTTC; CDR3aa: CASSEDRPYEQYF
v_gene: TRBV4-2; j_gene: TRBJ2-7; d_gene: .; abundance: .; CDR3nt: TGTGCCAGCAGCCAAGATTTTCGGGGTTCGTACTACGAGCAGTACTTC; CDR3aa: CASSQDFRGSYYEQYF
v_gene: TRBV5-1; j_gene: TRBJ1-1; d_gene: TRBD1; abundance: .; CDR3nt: TGCGCCAGCAGCCCACAGGGGCTGGGGACCACTGAAGCTTTCTTT; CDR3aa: CASSPQGLGTTEAFF
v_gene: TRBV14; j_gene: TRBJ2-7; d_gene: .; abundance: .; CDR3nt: TGTGCCAGCAGCCAAACGGACGGTTCTCTCTCCTACGAGCAGTACTTC; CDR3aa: CASSQTDGSLSYEQYF
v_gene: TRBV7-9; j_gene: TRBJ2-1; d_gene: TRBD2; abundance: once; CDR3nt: TGTGCCAGCAGCTTAGGCCTAGCGGGAGTTACTGAGCAGTTCTTC; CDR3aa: CASSLGLAGVTEQFF
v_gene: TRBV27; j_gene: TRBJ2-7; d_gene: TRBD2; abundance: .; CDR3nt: TGTGCCAGCAGTTTCCGCGGGAGCCACTACGAGCAGTACTTC; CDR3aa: CASSFRGSHYEQYF
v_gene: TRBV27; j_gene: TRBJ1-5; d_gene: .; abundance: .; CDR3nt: TGTGCCAGCAGTCCGTGGGGGGCTAGCAATCAGCCCCAGCATTTT; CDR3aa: CASSPWGASNQPQHF